This T cell receptor (beta chain) is from a study of blood T cell repertoires in COVID-19. As for the study in general: Acute and convalescent COVID-19 samples came from the United States, Italy and Spain. Sample material is recorded as cDNA or gDNA derived from T cells, B-cell-depleted T cells, or PBMCs.

The CDR3 has 16 amino acids. Germline CDR1 reads MGHDK; CDR2 reads SYGVNS. Trimming took 5 bases from V and 8 from J; bases not matched to a gene: 15. In the authors' methods: Researchers report that nucleated cell counts were estimated from reference gene primer amplification. Method: immunoSEQ multiplex PCR; TCRdb's copy keeps in-frame clones and lacks some. The D gene and trimming were derived from the DNA, and the V and J assignments and clone size from that table. The sample has approximately 130,000 clones, about 83% seen once. The sequencing input was peripheral blood. The chain combines TRBV25-1 with TRBJ1-2; TRBD1 aligns across 9 bases. The receptor was derived from a human donor in a cohort sampled during active COVID-19. CDR3 protein: CASSTDGTGHLGGYTF. The DNA for the CDR3 is TGTGCCAGCAGTACCGACGGGACAGGGCATTTAGGAGGCTACACCTTC.